This TCR beta chain stems from a study of cytomegalovirus exposure and HLA in healthy donors. Germline CDR1 is MNHNS and CDR2 is SASEGT. The CDR3 extends over 13 amino acids. The germline V and J ends were trimmed by 4 bases and 0 bases, with 4 bases remaining between them. Primers: 60 Vbeta forward and 13 Jbeta reverse. Measured with immunoSEQ multiplex PCR; TCRdb has only the in-frame clones, and not every one. The table records about 78,000 clones, about two thirds of them present only once. This clone has just a few counts. The genes are TRBV6-1 and TRBJ2-4; D unresolved. The sequencing input was PBMCs. The sequence came from a man aged 25 to 40 in good health and CMV-seropositive. The CDR3 DNA is TGTGCCAGCAGTGGAGGAGCCAAAAACATTCAGTACTTC. It yields the protein CASSGGAKNIQYF.